The 27 T cell receptor beta chains presented below share a single source sample, sequenced in a study of T cells in Graves' hyperthyroidism and ophthalmopathy. RNA transcripts were the template for amplifying TCR beta CDR3 regions. The primer set for the first-round RT-PCR of the TCR CDR3 was HTBI. Each CDR3 protein gets one entry after TCRdb re-called the multiplex PCR reads with MiXCR. Of 370,000 or so distinct CDR3 sequences listed, less than 20% are singletons. The sample was blood. All receptors come from a woman aged 18 to 35 with Graves' hyperthyroidism that later progressed to Graves' ophthalmopathy.

This clonotype was picked up a small number of times. The chain combines TRBV7-9 with TRBJ1-1; weak D call: TRBD1 (5 bases). V lost 5 bases and J 1 base, leaving 20 bases between the germline ends. Germline CDR1 is SEHNR and CDR2 is FQNEAQ (reference sequence). The CDR3 spans 17 residues. CDR3 sequence reads: CASSVDIFNRGNTEAFF. The CDR3 DNA is TGTGCCAGCAGCGTGGACATTTTTAATCGGGGGAACACTGAAGCTTTCTTT.

The chain uses TRBV15 and TRBJ1-4, with TRBD1 as a possible D gene (6 bases). Looked up from germline, CDR1 is LNHNV and CDR2 is YYDKDF (reference sequence). The V end lost 0 bases, the J end lost 8 bases, and 13 bases lay between the germline ends. The CDR3 has 15 amino acids. This CDR3 reads CATSRDTGAREKLFF. DNA of the CDR3: TGTGCCACCAGCAGAGATACGGGGGCTAGGGAAAAACTGTTTTTT.

CDR3 sequence: CASSLSGRGRREQYF. In DNA, the CDR3 is TGTGCCAGCAGTTTATCGGGGAGGGGGCGGAGGGAGCAGTACTTC. This chain connects TRBV27 to TRBJ2-7; D assignment may be TRBD1 or TRBD2 (7 bases each). The V end lost 0 bases, the J end lost 7 bases, and 16 bases lay between the germline ends. CDR3 size: 15 residues. Germline loops: CDR1 MNHEY, CDR2 SMNVEV (reference sequence).

The chain joins TRBV28 to TRBJ2-7, with 11 bases fitting TRBD1. This CDR3 spans 17 amino acids. With 0 bases clipped from V and 1 base from J, the junction kept 5 bases outside the gene matches. The germline CDR1 and CDR2 sequences are MDHEN and SYDVKM. CDR3: CASSLWTGTGGSYEQYF. As DNA, the CDR3 is TGTGCCAGCAGTTTATGGACGGGGACAGGGGGTTCCTACGAGCAGTACTTC. Complete variable domain (other parts from reference TRBV28 and TRBJ2-7): DVKVTQSSRYLVKRTGEKVFLECVQDMDHENMFWYRQDPGLGLRLIYFSYDVKMKEKGDIPEGYSVSREKKERFSLILESASTNQTSMYLCASSLWTGTGGSYEQYFGPGTRLTVT.

This clonotype was seen many times. The gene calls are TRBV28 and TRBJ2-3; D possibly uses TRBD1 or TRBD2 (5 bases each). CDR3 size: 16 residues. Germline V CDR1 and CDR2: MDHEN, SYDVKM. V was clipped by 8 bases and J by 1 base, with 19 bases between them. CDR3 DNA: TGTGCCAGCCCCTCCCCCCTAGGGACGGGCACAGATACGCAGTATTTT. This encodes CASPSPLGTGTDTQYF.

This clonotype was found many times. The rearrangement uses TRBV20-1 and TRBJ2-7; 11 positions agree with TRBD1. With V trimmed by 1 base and J by 7 bases, 9 bases remained unmatched. Germline CDR1 DFQATT, CDR2 SNEGSKA (reference sequence). This CDR3 region has 15 residues. In nucleotides, the CDR3 is TGCAGTGCTAGAGGAGCAGGGACAGGGGGTTGGGAGCAGTACTTC. This encodes CSARGAGTGGWEQYF.

The rearrangement joins TRBV30 to TRBJ1-2; 7 bases line up with TRBD1. The germline gives CDR1 GTSNPN, CDR2 SVGIG (reference sequence). The CDR3 covers 15 residues. V trimming: 3 bases; J trimming: 4 bases; junction bases outside the gene matches: 11. CDR3 DNA: TGTGCCTGGAGGCCCCCCTGGGAGGGGGCCTATGGCTACACCTTC. Translating it yields CAWRPPWEGAYGYTF.

This clonotype was seen at least ten times. The chain carries TRBV5-1 and TRBJ2-7; D remains ambiguous. Germline loops: CDR1 SGHRS, CDR2 YFSETQ. V lost 2 bases, J lost 0 bases, and 9 bases lay in between. This CDR3 region has 14 residues. CDR3 residues: CASSFTAGSYEQYF. In DNA form, the CDR3 reads TGCGCCAGCAGCTTCACAGCTGGCTCCTACGAGCAGTACTTC.

The chain is built from TRBV15 and TRBJ2-2; TRBD2 might be the D (6 bases). The CDR3 spans 16 residues. The germline V gene has CDR1 LNHNV and CDR2 YYDKDF (reference sequence). With 1 base removed from V and 6 bases from J, the gap between germline ends came to 15 bases. The CDR3 nucleotides are TGTGCCACCAGCAGAGGGGTAGCGGCCCAGCCCGGGGAGCTGTTTTTT. This codes for CATSRGVAAQPGELFF.

This clonotype was picked up many times. CDR3 coding DNA: TGTGCCAGCAGTCCTTGGGGGGACAATGATCTCTACGAGCAGTACTTC. Residues: CASSPWGDNDLYEQYF. The chain links TRBV27 to TRBJ2-7; D may match TRBD1 or TRBD2 (6 bases each). The CDR3 contains 16 residues. CDR1 MNHEY and CDR2 SMNVEV come from the germline V gene (reference sequence). With 5 bases removed from V and 3 bases from J, the gap between germline ends came to 20 bases.

Turning to this clonotype: A much larger clonotype is one base distant, so this may be a read error. This chain uses TRBV20-1 with TRBJ2-7; D uncertain. V gave up 5 bases and J gave up 9 bases, with 17 bases separating them. The germline gives CDR1 DFQATT, CDR2 SNEGSKA (reference sequence). The CDR3 loop spans 12 amino acids. The CDR3 protein is CSAWGSSVAQYF. The CDR3 bases are TGCAGTGCTTGGGGTTCCTCCGTCGCGCAGTACTTC.

The table lists this clonotype with many counts. V usage is TRBV28 and J usage is TRBJ2-7, with D possibly called TRBD1 or TRBD2 (6 bases each). V was trimmed by 6 bases and J by 0 bases, leaving 15 bases between them. The CDR3 sequence is 15 residues long. Per germline, CDR1 MDHEN and CDR2 SYDVKM. The CDR3 bases are TGTGCCAGCAGACGGCCGGGGGCAAGCTCCTACGAGCAGTACTTC. Its translation: CASRRPGASSYEQYF. Together with reference TRBV28 and TRBJ2-7, the CDR3 gives the full variable domain: DVKVTQSSRYLVKRTGEKVFLECVQDMDHENMFWYRQDPGLGLRLIYFSYDVKMKEKGDIPEGYSVSREKKERFSLILESASTNQTSMYLCASRRPGASSYEQYFGPGTRLTVT.

The chain uses TRBV28 and TRBJ2-7, with D perhaps matching TRBD1 or TRBD2 (6 bases each). Trimming removed 6 bases at V and 3 bases at J, with 18 bases between. The CDR3 runs 15 residues. CDR1 is MDHEN and CDR2 is SYDVKM in the germline V gene. The CDR3 DNA sequence: TGTGCCAGCAGGCGGGGTTACGGGGGCTTCTACGAGCAGTACTTC. Translated, it gives CASRRGYGGFYEQYF. The full variable domain, in which reference TRBV28 and TRBJ2-7 provide the parts outside the CDR3, is DVKVTQSSRYLVKRTGEKVFLECVQDMDHENMFWYRQDPGLGLRLIYFSYDVKMKEKGDIPEGYSVSREKKERFSLILESASTNQTSMYLCASRRGYGGFYEQYFGPGTRLTVT.

As for this clonotype: This could be a read error, since a much larger clone is one nucleotide away. This chain links TRBV30 with TRBJ1-1; D not resolved. CDR1 is GTSNPN, CDR2 SVGIG, per germline (reference sequence). The CDR3 covers 13 residues. The CDR3 loop is CAWGRAKWTEASF. CDR3 nucleotide sequence: TGTGCCTGGGGCCGGGCCAAGTGGACTGAAGCTTCCTTT.

In this sample, this clonotype turned up many times. V gene TRBV10-3 combines with J gene TRBJ1-5, with a possible D match to TRBD1 (5 bases). The CDR3 is 14 residues long. Germline assignment: CDR1 ENHRY and CDR2 SYGVKD. V lost 3 bases and J 9 bases, leaving 15 bases between the germline ends. The CDR3 reads CAISESNPGGPQHF. CDR3 sequence (DNA): TGTGCCATCAGTGAATCGAACCCCGGGGGGCCCCAGCATTTT.

In its sample, this clonotype was seen a few times. A much larger clone is a single base away; this may be a read error. J is TRBJ2-7 and V is TRBV28; 10 bases align to TRBD2. Germline V CDR1 and CDR2: MDHEN, SYDVKM. Trimming cost V 5 bases and J 3 bases; bases outside gene matches: 4. CDR3 length: 14 residues. CDR3 sequence (DNA): TGTGCCAGCAGTCCAGAGCGGGAGGGCTACGAGCAGTACTTC. Translation: CASSPEREGYEQYF.

This clonotype was recorded many times. This chain connects TRBV20-1 to TRBJ2-3; D unclear. This CDR3 contains 13 residues. V lost 2 bases and J lost 0, with 6 bases in between. Germline V gene data show CDR1 as DFQATT and CDR2 as SNEGSKA (reference sequence). The CDR3 bases are TGCAGTGCTAGACTCACCAGCACAGATACGCAGTATTTT. This encodes CSARLTSTDTQYF.

The sample holds a few counts of this clonotype. The genes are TRBV5-6 and TRBJ2-3; possibly TRBD1 for D (5 bases). There are 15 residues in the CDR3. Per the germline V gene, CDR1 is SGHDT and CDR2 is YYEEEE. V was clipped by 5 bases and J by 0 bases, with 13 bases between them. CDR3 sequence: CASSGDSPSTDTQYF. The CDR3 bases are TGTGCCAGCAGTGGAGACAGTCCTAGCACAGATACGCAGTATTTT.

The table lists this clonotype with many counts. V is TRBV3-1 and J is TRBJ2-7; D possibly uses TRBD1 or TRBD2 (5 bases each). The CDR3 spans 13 residues. Deletions cut 1 base from V and 7 bases from J, with 11 bases between. In germline, CDR1 is LGHDT, CDR2 YNNKEL (reference sequence). CDR3: CASSQVERTEQYF. The CDR3 DNA sequence: TGTGCCAGCAGCCAAGTCGAGCGGACAGAGCAGTACTTC.

At least ten counts were recorded for this clonotype. The chain employs TRBV27 and TRBJ2-1; TRBD2 matches 7 bases. The length of the CDR3 is 15 residues. The germline V gene encodes CDR1 MNHEY and CDR2 SMNVEV (reference sequence). V was pared by 4 bases and J by 3 bases, with 6 bases of the junction left unmatched. The CDR3 loop is CASSWEGGGYNEQFF. In DNA form, the CDR3 reads TGTGCCAGCAGTTGGGAGGGAGGAGGCTACAATGAGCAGTTCTTC.

The V and J genes are TRBV29-1 and TRBJ2-3, with D tentatively TRBD1 (5 bases). The CDR3 is made up of 14 amino acids. The V and J ends lost 7 bases and 0 bases respectively, with 14 bases between them. CDR1 SQVTM and CDR2 ANQGSEA come from the germline V gene. The CDR3 DNA is TGCAGCGGGAATGACAGAACAAGCACAGATACGCAGTATTTT. Its protein is CSGNDRTSTDTQYF.

V gene TRBV6-5 combines with J gene TRBJ1-6; D is unresolved. The CDR3 is made up of 13 amino acids. Per germline, CDR1 MNHEY and CDR2 SVGAGI. V shed 4 bases and J shed 8 bases, with 9 bases lying between them. The CDR3 sequence: CASSSHADSPLHF. The CDR3 bases are TGTGCCAGCAGTTCCCACGCTGATTCACCCCTCCACTTT.

This clonotype was seen a handful of times. CDR3 protein: CASSLSGGDNSPLHF. For the CDR3, the DNA is TGTGCCAGCAGCCTGTCAGGGGGCGATAATTCACCCCTCCACTTT. The rearrangement uses TRBV7-2 and TRBJ1-6, with 8 bases identical to TRBD1. The CDR3 runs 15 residues. V was pared by 5 bases and J by 5 bases, with 5 bases of the junction left unmatched. Germline CDR1 reads SGHTA; CDR2 reads FQGNSA.

This clonotype was detected many times. In DNA, the CDR3 is TGTGCCAGCAGTGAAATCCCTTTCGCTAGCCGCAACAATGAGCAGTTCTTC. It translates to CASSEIPFASRNNEQFF. The chain is built from TRBV2 and TRBJ2-1, with D perhaps matching TRBD2 (5 bases). Trimming stripped 2 bases from V and 5 bases from J, with 19 bases between. Germline V CDR1 and CDR2: SNHLY, FYNNEI. This CDR3 is built from 17 residues.

The sample holds many counts of this clonotype. The chain recombines TRBV18 with TRBJ2-7, with 10 bases fitting TRBD1. V shed 4 bases and J 1 base; nucleotides not matched to a gene: 4. Germline lookup yields CDR1 KGHSH and CDR2 LQKENI. This CDR3 has 15 amino acids. The CDR3 coding sequence is TGTGCCAGCTCACGGAGGGGACAGGGGTCCTACGAGCAGTACTTC. Amino acids: CASSRRGQGSYEQYF.

This clonotype came up many times. The rearrangement links TRBV12-3 or TRBV12-4 to TRBJ2-4; D is unclear. This CDR3 spans 14 amino acids. Trimming left V 3 bases short and J 4 bases short, with 10 bases between. CDR3 DNA: TGTGCCAGCAGTTTTTTGGGTTCGAAAAACATTCAGTACTTC. It specifies CASSFLGSKNIQYF.

This clonotype was found a few times. The CDR3 DNA follows: TGTGCCAGCAGTTTCATGGACTCTGGAAACACCATATATTTT. Its translation: CASSFMDSGNTIYF. The V and J genes are TRBV12-3 or TRBV12-4 and TRBJ1-3; D is unresolved. The CDR3 contains 14 residues. V lost 3 bases, J lost 0 bases, and 6 bases lay in between.